This entry lists 24 T cell receptor beta chains sequenced from one sample in a study of blood T cells in healthy people across ages (dated by TCRdb to 2015 to 2017). The library relied on 5' RACE. The sequencer was an Illumina HiSeq 2500. A second PCR of about 7 to 12 cycles was run with a J-beta primer mix and a sample-barcoded 5' primer. The public reads were reprocessed in TCRdb via fastp at Q25 and MiXCR, keeping in-frame beta chains. Entries are consolidated by CDR3 protein sequence, retaining the most common genes and DNA. The sample contains some 700,000 distinct CDR3 sequences, about 24% of them found a single time. The ten largest clones add up to roughly a fifth of the sample. The sequencing sample was made of blood. The origin of the receptors is a man in his 70s in good health.

In its sample, this clonotype was seen a few times. V usage is TRBV20-1 and J usage is TRBJ1-2; perhaps TRBD1 as D (5 bases). The CDR3 totals 12 residues. Germline lookup yields CDR1 DFQATT and CDR2 SNEGSKA (reference sequence). The V gene lost 4 bases and the J gene lost 6 bases, with 12 bases spanning the gap. This CDR3 is CSAMSQGDGYTF. The CDR3 DNA reads TGCAGTGCTATGAGCCAGGGAGATGGCTACACCTTC.

This clonotype has just a few counts. The rearrangement joins TRBV2 to TRBJ2-2; TRBD1 agrees at 7 bases. This CDR3 contains 17 residues. Looked up from germline, CDR1 is SNHLY and CDR2 is FYNNEI. J gave up 7 bases and V 0 bases, and 11 bases lay outside the gene matches. CDR3 region: CASSEAVTGVLNGELFF. The CDR3 coding sequence is TGTGCCAGCAGTGAAGCGGTCACAGGGGTTCTCAACGGGGAGCTGTTTTTT.

The rearrangement links TRBV2 to TRBJ2-5, with D perhaps matching TRBD2 (5 bases). The V gene's germline CDR1 is SNHLY and CDR2 FYNNEI. V lost 3 bases to trimming and J lost 10 bases, with 15 bases between them. The CDR3 contains 13 residues. CDR3 nucleotides: TGTGCCAGCAGTGAGGTCCAGCTCGGGGACCAGTACTTC. This gives the protein CASSEVQLGDQYF.

The chain couples TRBV27 to TRBJ2-1, with D perhaps matching TRBD1 or TRBD2 (7 bases each). Germline V gene data show CDR1 as MNHEY and CDR2 as SMNVEV (reference sequence). V shed 11 bases and J shed 8 bases, with 19 bases lying between them. The CDR3 spans 13 residues. The chain's CDR3 is CASRGGSRYEQFF. CDR3 in DNA: TGTGCCTCCAGGGGGGGTTCTAGGTATGAGCAGTTCTTC.

The chain links TRBV29-1 to TRBJ2-3, with D unresolved. This CDR3 has 10 residues. Looked up from germline, CDR1 is SQVTM and CDR2 is ANQGSEA. V was clipped by 7 bases and J by 6 bases, with 8 bases between them. Written as DNA, the CDR3 is TGCAGCGCTAAGGCGGATACGCAGTATTTT. This translates into CSAKADTQYF.

This clonotype appeared a few times. The chain employs TRBV6-2 or TRBV6-3 and TRBJ2-7; 10 bases align to TRBD1. This CDR3 is built from 13 residues. After removal of 5 bases from V and 6 bases from J, the junction contained 4 bases not matched to a gene. Germline CDR1 MNHEY, CDR2 SVGEGT. CDR3 nucleotides: TGTGCCAGCAGTCCGGGACAGGGGTTCGAGCAGTACTTC. This gives the protein CASSPGQGFEQYF.

The J gene is TRBJ2-5, the V gene TRBV7-9, with D perhaps matching TRBD1 (5 bases). CDR1 SEHNR and CDR2 FQNEAQ come from the germline V gene (reference sequence). Trimming removed 5 bases from V and 2 bases from J, with 15 bases in between. The CDR3 runs 15 residues. As DNA, the CDR3 is TGTGCCAGCAGCCGCAGGGTTGGAGTTCAAGAGACCCAGTACTTC. The encoded protein is CASSRRVGVQETQYF. The whole variable domain, filled in from reference TRBV7-9 and TRBJ2-5, reads DTGVSQNPRHKITKRGQNVTFRCDPISEHNRLYWYRQTLGQGPEFLTYFQNEAQLEKSRLLSDRFSAERPKGSFSTLEIQRTEQGDSAMYLCASSRRVGVQETQYFGPGTRLLVL.

The V and J genes are TRBV12-3 or TRBV12-4 and TRBJ2-1, with a tentative D call TRBD1 (5 bases). Trimming took 6 bases from V and 13 from J, leaving 16 bases between them. CDR3 length equals 12 residues. CDR3 coding DNA: TGTGCCAGCAGCATGGACATCCCTACCCAGTTCTTC. It yields the protein CASSMDIPTQFF.

This clonotype was seen only a few times. The V gene is TRBV24-1, the J gene TRBJ2-1; possibly TRBD1 or TRBD2 for D (5 bases each). V was trimmed by 0 bases and J by 0 bases, leaving 11 bases between them. The CDR3 runs 17 residues. The germline gives CDR1 KGHDR, CDR2 SFDVKD. The CDR3 sequence: CATSDLEGPSSYNEQFF. The CDR3 bases are TGTGCCACCAGTGATTTGGAGGGGCCAAGCTCCTACAATGAGCAGTTCTTC.

This clonotype was counted a few times. V gene TRBV10-1 combines with J gene TRBJ2-1; D is undetermined. V gave up 0 bases and J gave up 2 bases, with 11 bases separating them. This CDR3 is built from 16 residues. Germline values: CDR1 WNHNN, CDR2 SYGVQD (reference sequence). CDR3: CASSESRGTTYNEQFF. CDR3 coding DNA: TGCGCCAGCAGTGAGTCAAGAGGAACGACCTACAATGAGCAGTTCTTC.

CDR3 amino acids: CASSEGKGHGYTF. The CDR3 DNA reads as TGTGCCAGCAGTGAAGGGAAGGGTCATGGCTACACCTTC. The chain joins TRBV25-1 to TRBJ1-2; D not resolved. V gave up 2 bases and J gave up 6 bases, with 10 bases separating them. Germline CDR1 MGHDK, CDR2 SYGVNS. The CDR3 totals 13 residues.

This clonotype was seen more than once but under ten times. J is TRBJ1-6 and V is TRBV7-2; the D gene is possibly TRBD1 (5 bases). V was shortened by 4 bases and J by 10 bases, with 17 bases between the two germline ends. CDR3 length: 15 amino acids. Looked up from germline, CDR1 is SGHTA and CDR2 is FQGNSA. In nucleotides, the CDR3 is TGTGCCAGCAGCTCTCAGGGATTTTTAAGATCACCCCTCCACTTT. Translated: CASSSQGFLRSPLHF.

This clonotype has just a few counts. The rearrangement joins TRBV29-1 to TRBJ1-2, with D uncertain. From germline, CDR1 is SQVTM and CDR2 ANQGSEA. The CDR3 is made up of 13 amino acids. V lost 0 bases to trimming and J lost 4 bases, with 9 bases between them. CDR3 in amino acids: CSVEDIGFYGYTF. The CDR3 DNA sequence: TGCAGCGTTGAAGATATCGGGTTCTATGGCTACACCTTC.

A word on this clonotype: The junction differs from germline at one of its ends, possibly a read error. The chain links TRBV4-3 to TRBJ2-1; D gene ambiguous. The CDR3 length is 14 residues. The germline V gene has CDR1 LGHNA and CDR2 YSLEER. CDR3 DNA sequence: TGTGCCAGCAGCCCCAGAAGCTCCTACAATGAGCAGTTCTTC. Protein: CASSPRSSYNEQFF.

This clonotype was observed a handful of times. The chain has TRBV29-1 and TRBJ2-1; 15 nucleotides line up with TRBD2. This CDR3 has 16 residues. Losses at the gene ends were 6 bases for V and 7 bases for J; bases not matched to a gene: 10. The V gene's germline CDR1 is SQVTM and CDR2 ANQGSEA. This CDR3 is CSVVPGLAGGGNEQFF. CDR3 nucleotide sequence: TGCAGCGTGGTACCGGGACTAGCGGGAGGAGGGAATGAGCAGTTCTTC.

In this sample, this clonotype turned up a few times. J is TRBJ1-2 and V is TRBV7-9; no definite D call. The CDR3 spans 12 residues. Per germline, CDR1 SEHNR and CDR2 FQNEAQ (reference sequence). Trimming left V 3 bases short and J 8 bases short, with 10 bases between. CDR3 in DNA: TGTGCCAGCAGCTTCCCCCGTTCCGGCTACACCTTC. Translating gives CASSFPRSGYTF.

This clonotype came up a few times. Since a much larger clone is just one base distant, this may be a read error. V and J are TRBV30 and TRBJ2-3, with D possibly being TRBD1 (5 bases). CDR3 length: 15 amino acids. The V gene's germline CDR1 is GTSNPN and CDR2 SVGIG (reference sequence). V dropped 4 bases and J dropped 6 bases, with 20 bases sitting between them. The CDR3 is CAWNRDDNPGDTQYF. CDR3 sequence (DNA): TGTGCCTGGAACAGAGACGACAACCCAGGGGATACGCAGTATTTT.

The rearrangement joins TRBV20-1 to TRBJ2-1; 7 nucleotides agree with TRBD2. CDR3 length equals 14 residues. Germline CDR1 and CDR2: DFQATT and SNEGSKA (reference sequence). J lost 6 bases, V lost 4 bases, and 9 bases had no gene match. The CDR3 spells CSAISGLRGNEQFF. The CDR3, as DNA: TGCAGTGCTATTAGCGGGCTGAGGGGCAATGAGCAGTTCTTC.

J is TRBJ2-5 and V is TRBV3-1; 9 nucleotides align to TRBD1. CDR3 size: 14 residues. V trimming: 2 bases; J trimming: 4 bases; junction bases outside the gene matches: 2. The germline gives CDR1 LGHDT, CDR2 YNNKEL (reference sequence). CDR3 DNA: TGTGCCAGCAGCCAACGACAGGGGGGAGAGACCCAGTACTTC. It codes for CASSQRQGGETQYF.

Concerning this clonotype: The junction and the germline gene differ at one end; a read error may be behind it. The genes are TRBV5-1 and TRBJ2-3; D is undetermined. This CDR3 spans 15 amino acids. Germline V gives CDR1 SGHRS, CDR2 YFSETQ. The DNA of the CDR3 is TGCGCCGGCAGCTTGGGCCGACCTGGGACAGATACGCAGTATTTT. It specifies CAGSLGRPGTDTQYF.

This clonotype was counted only a few times. This sequence joins TRBV6-5 and TRBJ1-2, with D perhaps matching TRBD1 (6 bases). The ends were cut back, 4 bases at V and 2 bases at J, with 11 bases in the middle. The CDR3 contains 14 residues. Germline values: CDR1 MNHEY, CDR2 SVGAGI. CDR3: CASSSHQGNYGYTF. As DNA, the CDR3 is TGTGCCAGCAGTTCCCACCAGGGGAACTATGGCTACACCTTC.

In its sample, this clonotype was seen a few times. The rearrangement uses TRBV3-1 and TRBJ2-1; weak D call: TRBD2 (5 bases). Between the trimmed V and J ends, which lost 0 bases and 0 bases, there was a span of 15 bases. Germline lookup yields CDR1 LGHDT and CDR2 YNNKEL (reference sequence). This CDR3 is built from 18 residues. The CDR3 coding sequence is TGTGCCAGCAGCCAAGATTCTGCGGGCTCTGGCTCCTACAATGAGCAGTTCTTC. It yields the protein CASSQDSAGSGSYNEQFF.

CDR3 sequence (DNA): TGTGCCAGCAGTCCCATACAGGGGGGGCTGTTTTTT. Translated: CASSPIQGGLFF. The chain has TRBV12-3 or TRBV12-4 and TRBJ1-4; 8 bases fit TRBD1. V gave up 5 bases and J gave up 14 bases; unmatched junction bases: 7. This CDR3 contains 12 residues.

CDR3 DNA sequence: TGCGCCAGCAGCCAAGGTATAAAGCGGGGGGGTGGGAATGAGCAGTTCTTC. Translating it yields CASSQGIKRGGGNEQFF. The chain is built from TRBV4-3 and TRBJ2-1; 10 nucleotides agree with TRBD2. Germline CDR1 LGHNA, CDR2 YSLEER. This CDR3 comprises 17 residues. Germline trimming cut 1 base from V and 7 bases from J; bases unmatched to any gene: 10.